This TCR beta chain was captured in a study of cytomegalovirus exposure and HLA in healthy donors. With 60 Vbeta and 13 Jbeta primers, the PCR was carried out. TCRdb keeps only in-frame clones here, not all; method: immunoSEQ multiplex PCR. The top ten clones hold around 1.6% of a sample with about 150,000 clones, around four fifths of them seen once. CDR3 length: 14 amino acids. The germline gives CDR1 SGHTA, CDR2 FQGNSA. J lost 4 bases, V lost 5 bases, and 5 bases had no gene match. In regard to this clone: Its antigen is not known.

Study results and limitations: Reportedly, HLA-A and HLA-B alleles of most subjects were accurately predicted from TCR beta. Evidence from a later analysis indicated that most CMV-associated TCR beta chains looked HLA-restricted.

The clonotype originates from a woman aged 18 to 35 in good health and CMV-seronegative. Sequenced: PBMCs. The chain combines TRBV7-2 with TRBJ1-1; TRBD1 matches 9 bases. CDR3 residues: CASSPGTGTTEAFF. CDR3 nucleotides: TGTGCCAGCAGCCCCGGGACAGGGACCACTGAAGCTTTCTTT. Looking up the rest from reference TRBV7-2 and TRBJ1-1 gives the full variable domain: GAGVSQSPSNKVTEKGKDVELRCDPISGHTALYWYRQSLGQGLEFLIYFQGNSAPDKSGLPSDRFSAERTGGSVSTLTIQRTQQEDSAVYLCASSPGTGTTEAFFGQGTRLTVV.